These 12 T cell receptor beta chains were sequenced from one sample in a study of cytomegalovirus exposure and HLA in healthy donors. The PCR had 60 Vbeta and 13 Jbeta primers. TCRdb's table, derived via immunoSEQ multiplex PCR, lists solely in-frame clones and lacks some. The sample shows some 90,000 clones, about three quarters of them seen only once. The sequenced sample was PBMCs. The receptor set was obtained from a man in his fifties or sixties in good health and CMV-seronegative.

This sequence joins TRBV2 and TRBJ2-3, with D maybe TRBD1 (5 bases). CDR1 and CDR2 (germline): SNHLY, FYNNEI. This CDR3 region has 15 residues. Trimming pared 0 bases from V and 4 bases from J, leaving 11 bases between. The CDR3 region has the DNA TGTGCCAGCAGTGAAGCGAATGGGGCCGCAGATACGCAGTATTTT. This encodes CASSEANGAADTQYF.

The chain is built from TRBV9 and TRBJ2-5; D may be TRBD2 (5 bases). Deletions cut 0 bases from V and 5 bases from J, with 8 bases between. CDR1 is SGDLS and CDR2 is YYNGEE in the germline V gene. The CDR3 is 13 residues long. CDR3 sequence (DNA): TGTGCCAGCAGCGTAGAGGGCGGGGAGACCCAGTACTTC. Its protein is CASSVEGGETQYF.

This clone came up a few times. This chain connects TRBV6-6 to TRBJ1-1; D gene uncertain. CDR3 length: 14 residues. V shed 1 base and J shed 1 base, with 7 bases lying between them. Germline CDR1 is MNHNY and CDR2 is SVGAGI (reference sequence). This CDR3 is CASSYFKQNTEAFF. CDR3 bases: TGTGCCAGCAGTTACTTCAAGCAGAACACTGAAGCTTTCTTT.

This clone was recorded a few times. The rearrangement joins TRBV6-6 to TRBJ1-3, with TRBD1 matching over 7 bases. The CDR3 has 13 amino acids. V lost 7 bases to trimming and J lost 8 bases; unmatched junction nucleotides: 8. In germline, CDR1 is MNHNY, CDR2 SVGAGI (reference sequence). CDR3 coding DNA: TGTGCCAGCACTCCCACAGGGGCAGACACCATATATTTT. Protein product: CASTPTGADTIYF.

This chain links TRBV5-4 with TRBJ2-5; 10 bases fit TRBD2. V shed 5 bases and J 5 bases; nucleotides not matched to a gene: 6. This CDR3 is built from 14 residues. The germline V gene encodes CDR1 SGHNT and CDR2 YYREEE (reference sequence). CDR3 amino acids: CASSYPSGGETQYF. The DNA of the CDR3 is TGTGCCAGCAGTTATCCTAGCGGGGGTGAGACCCAGTACTTC.

The chain links TRBV27 to TRBJ2-7; 11 bases line up with TRBD2. V trimming: 6 bases; J trimming: 2 bases; junction bases outside the gene matches: 3. Germline V gene data show CDR1 as MNHEY and CDR2 as SMNVEV (reference sequence). The CDR3 has 14 residues. The CDR3 DNA reads TGTGCCAGCAGGCGTAGCGGGGGGGCCTACGAGCAGTACTTC. Protein: CASRRSGGAYEQYF.

The rearrangement links TRBV4-1 to TRBJ1-2, with TRBD1 as a possible D gene (5 bases). The V end lost 1 base, the J end lost 4 bases, and 13 bases lay between the germline ends. Germline V gene data show CDR1 as MGHRA and CDR2 as YSYEKL. CDR3 length: 15 residues. Here the CDR3 reads CASSQVETATYGYTF. In DNA form, the CDR3 reads TGCGCCAGCAGCCAAGTGGAGACAGCCACCTATGGCTACACCTTC.

The chain combines TRBV19 with TRBJ2-1; D possibly corresponds to TRBD1 (8 bases). Germline V gives CDR1 LNHDA, CDR2 SQIVND (reference sequence). The V end lost 0 bases, the J end lost 6 bases, and 18 bases lay between the germline ends. The CDR3 contains 17 residues. DNA of the CDR3: TGTGCCAGTAGTATAGAGAGAACAGGGGGGGTGCGCAATGAGCAGTTCTTC. Encoded protein: CASSIERTGGVRNEQFF.

CDR3 amino acids: CASSQALGAKLGNYGYTF. The CDR3 nucleotides are TGCGCCAGCAGCCAGGCTTTAGGGGCAAAACTTGGTAACTATGGCTACACCTTC. The V and J genes are TRBV4-3 and TRBJ1-2; tentative D call: TRBD1 (5 bases). The ends were cut back, 3 bases at V and 1 base at J, with 21 bases in the middle. The germline V gene has CDR1 LGHNA and CDR2 YSLEER. This CDR3 is built from 18 residues.

This clone was seen more than once but under ten times. Other nucleotide sequences from this sample produce the same CDR3. The chain combines TRBV5-1 with TRBJ2-2, with 9 bases matching TRBD2. The length of the CDR3 is 20 residues. Germline CDR1 SGHRS, CDR2 YFSETQ. V shed 3 bases and J 5 bases; nucleotides not matched to a gene: 20. The DNA for the CDR3 is TGCGCCAGCAGCTCGCTATTTGGTAGCGGGAGAAAAATAGGGACCGGGGAGCTGTTTTTT. It specifies CASSSLFGSGRKIGTGELFF.

The chain carries TRBV4-3 and TRBJ1-2, with D possibly matching TRBD1 (6 bases). Germline values: CDR1 LGHNA, CDR2 YSLEER. CDR3 length equals 16 residues. V was shortened by 4 bases and J by 3 bases, with 18 bases between the two germline ends. CDR3 nucleotides: TGCGCCAGCAGCCGCACCGCAGGGGAGGGGGACTATGGCTACACCTTC. Its translation: CASSRTAGEGDYGYTF.

The V call is TRBV5-1, the J call TRBJ1-5; 8 bases are a match to TRBD1. V lost 4 bases to trimming and J lost 9 bases; unmatched junction nucleotides: 12. The CDR3 runs 15 residues. CDR1 is SGHRS, CDR2 YFSETQ, per germline. The CDR3 region has the DNA TGCGCCAGCAGCCCAAATGTGGGACAGGAGGGGCCCCAGCATTTT. Translated, it gives CASSPNVGQEGPQHF. Based on the CDR3 plus reference TRBV5-1 and TRBJ1-5, the full variable domain is KAGVTQTPRYLIKTRGQQVTLSCSPISGHRSVSWYQQTPGQGLQFLFEYFSETQRNKGNFPGRFSGRQFSNSRSEMNVSTLELGDSALYLCASSPNVGQEGPQHFGDGTRLSIL.